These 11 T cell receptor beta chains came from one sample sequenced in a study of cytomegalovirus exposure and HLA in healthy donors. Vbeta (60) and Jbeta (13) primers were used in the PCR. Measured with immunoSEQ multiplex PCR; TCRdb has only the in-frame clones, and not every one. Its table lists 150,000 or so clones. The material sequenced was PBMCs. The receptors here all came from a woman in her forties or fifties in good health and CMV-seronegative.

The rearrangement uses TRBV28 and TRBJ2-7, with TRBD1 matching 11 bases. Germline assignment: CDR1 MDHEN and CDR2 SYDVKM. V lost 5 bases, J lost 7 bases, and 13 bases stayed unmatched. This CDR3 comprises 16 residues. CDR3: CASSPGQGAREGEQYF. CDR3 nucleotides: TGTGCCAGCAGTCCTGGACAGGGGGCGCGGGAAGGGGAGCAGTACTTC.

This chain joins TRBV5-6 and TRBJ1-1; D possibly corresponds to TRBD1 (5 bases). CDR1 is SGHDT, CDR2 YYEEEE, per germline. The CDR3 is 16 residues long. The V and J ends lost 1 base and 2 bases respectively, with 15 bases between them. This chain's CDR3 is CASSLFGRDYNTEAFF. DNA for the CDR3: TGTGCCAGCAGCTTGTTCGGCAGGGATTATAACACTGAAGCTTTCTTT.

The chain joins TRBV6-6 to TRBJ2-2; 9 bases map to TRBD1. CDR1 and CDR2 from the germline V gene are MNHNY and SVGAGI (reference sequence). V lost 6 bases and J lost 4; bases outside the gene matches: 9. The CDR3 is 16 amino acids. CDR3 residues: CASSRRTGEITGELFF. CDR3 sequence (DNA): TGTGCCAGCAGCCGTAGGACAGGGGAAATCACCGGGGAGCTGTTTTTT.

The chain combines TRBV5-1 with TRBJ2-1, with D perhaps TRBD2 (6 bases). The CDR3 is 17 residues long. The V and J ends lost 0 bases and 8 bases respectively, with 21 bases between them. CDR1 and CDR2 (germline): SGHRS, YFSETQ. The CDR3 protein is CASSLVPSASPEDEQFF. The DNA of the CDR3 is TGCGCCAGCAGCTTGGTTCCTAGCGCCTCCCCAGAGGATGAGCAGTTCTTC.

The DNA of the CDR3 is TGCGCCAGCAGCAAGGGACAGGGTCACACTGAAGCTTTCTTT. It translates to CASSKGQGHTEAFF. The V gene is TRBV5-1, the J gene TRBJ1-1; 9 nucleotides agree with TRBD1. Trimming took 4 bases from V and 3 from J; bases not matched to a gene: 4. This CDR3 has 14 residues. The germline CDR1 and CDR2 sequences are SGHRS and YFSETQ.

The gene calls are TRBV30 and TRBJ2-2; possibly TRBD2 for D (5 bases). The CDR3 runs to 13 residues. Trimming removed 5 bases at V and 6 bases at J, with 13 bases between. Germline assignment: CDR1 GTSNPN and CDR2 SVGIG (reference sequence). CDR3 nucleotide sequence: TGTGCCTGGCGACCCTTGCGGGCCGGGGAGCTGTTTTTT. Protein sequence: CAWRPLRAGELFF.

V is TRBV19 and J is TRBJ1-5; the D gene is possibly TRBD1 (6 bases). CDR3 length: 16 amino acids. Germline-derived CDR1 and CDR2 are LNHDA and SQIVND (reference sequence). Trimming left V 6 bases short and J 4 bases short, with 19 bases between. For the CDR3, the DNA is TGTGCCAGTAGGGCAGGGGCTTCGCGAGAGAATCAGCCCCAGCATTTT. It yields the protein CASRAGASRENQPQHF.

The CDR3 nucleotides are TGTGCCAGCAGTTTGACCAGGGTCAGTACTGAAGCTTTCTTT. This translates into CASSLTRVSTEAFF. The chain carries TRBV28 and TRBJ1-1, with TRBD1 as a possible D gene (5 bases). In germline, CDR1 is MDHEN, CDR2 SYDVKM. V lost 3 bases and J 5 bases, leaving 13 bases between the germline ends. The CDR3 runs to 14 residues.

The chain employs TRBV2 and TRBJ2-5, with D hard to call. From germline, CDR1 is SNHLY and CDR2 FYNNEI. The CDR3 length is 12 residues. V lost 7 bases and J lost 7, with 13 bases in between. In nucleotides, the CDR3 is TGTGCCAGCACCCTCCCGAGAGGGACCCAGTACTTC. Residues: CASTLPRGTQYF.

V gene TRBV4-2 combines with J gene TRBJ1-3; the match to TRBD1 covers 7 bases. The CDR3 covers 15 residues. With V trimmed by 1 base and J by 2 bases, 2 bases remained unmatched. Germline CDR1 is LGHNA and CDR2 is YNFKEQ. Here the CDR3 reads CASSQGDRAGNTIYF. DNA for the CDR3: TGTGCCAGCAGCCAAGGAGACAGGGCTGGAAACACCATATATTTT.

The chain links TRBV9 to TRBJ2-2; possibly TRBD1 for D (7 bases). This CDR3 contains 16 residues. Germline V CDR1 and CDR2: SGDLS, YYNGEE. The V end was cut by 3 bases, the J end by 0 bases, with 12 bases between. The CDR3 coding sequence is TGTGCCAGCAGCGCCTCCAGGGGGGCGAACACCGGGGAGCTGTTTTTT. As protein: CASSASRGANTGELFF.